This T cell receptor (beta chain) is from a study of blood T cell repertoires in COVID-19. Across the whole study: Donors in the United States, Italy and Spain gave samples during acute or convalescent COVID-19. Sources were T cells, B-cell-depleted T cells, or PBMCs; the material itself was cDNA or gDNA.

In Seattle, patients joined the study during active infection and were tracked longitudinally. Per the authors' pipeline: How many nucleated cells were present was estimated from reference gene primer amplification. Clones were sequenced by immunoSEQ multiplex PCR, and TCRdb holds only the in-frame ones, with some missing. Clonal size and the V and J genes are those of that table, whereas D and trimming came from the DNA. The data show about 290,000 clones, just under 90% seen once. The specimen sequenced was peripheral blood. The sequence derives from a woman in her 30s with COVID-19, enrolled during active disease.

CDR3 in DNA: TGTGCCAGCAGTCTTCCCCAAAACAGGTTTACTAACTATGGCTACACCTTC. Amino acids: CASSLPQNRFTNYGYTF. The rearrangement uses TRBV28 and TRBJ1-2; D possibly corresponds to TRBD1 (5 bases). CDR1 is MDHEN and CDR2 is SYDVKM in the germline V gene. The CDR3 runs 17 residues. Trimming left V 5 bases short and J 0 bases short, with 19 bases between.